This record covers a single T cell receptor beta chain. Its antigen is as yet unknown. Purities in excess of 95% were seen in all sorted populations. These data originate in a study of beta chain features in type 1 diabetes. About the research overall: Age and gender were similar between patients and healthy donors, as were cell yields.

Of the isolated RNA, all was reverse transcribed, and so the sequenced material was expressed TCRB transcripts. The average output of naive, central memory and regulatory T cell samples was 3.6 million or so reads. Produced via immunoSEQ multiplex PCR; TCRdb's table is partial and in-frame only. The table has around 100,000 clones, approximately 30% seen once. The study, taken as a whole, reports: Patients with type 1 diabetes carried fewer insertions and had more deletions at their VDJ junctions. All four CD4+ subsets of Type 1 diabetes patients contained TCRB CDR3s that were moderately but significantly shorter.

Germline V gene sequence: CDR1 MNHNS, CDR2 SASEGT. V was cut by 0 bases and J by 8 bases, with 13 bases left in between. The CDR3 is 14 amino acids. Sample: central memory CD4+ T cells from blood. The chain uses TRBV6-1 and TRBJ1-2; possible D gene TRBD1, 5 bases. The receptor was isolated from a woman under 30 with type 1 diabetes. Written as DNA, the CDR3 is TGTGCCAGCAGTGAAGCGGGCAGGGCGAGCGGCTACACCTTC. It yields the protein CASSEAGRASGYTF.